What follows are 21 T cell receptor beta chains derived from one specimen sequenced in a study of blood T cells in healthy people across ages. A sample-barcoded 5' primer and a J-beta primer mix were used in a second PCR of roughly 6 to 11 cycles. From the 5' RACE reads, TCRdb called clonotypes with MiXCR, one entry per CDR3 protein. This table has some 1,000,000 distinct CDR3 sequences, roughly a quarter appearing once. In addition, the sample was reused for a study of T cells of mothers and their children.

The sequencing input was blood. All receptors come from a girl aged 2 to 9 in good health.

The chain uses TRBV28 and TRBJ2-2; maybe TRBD2 (5 bases). V was cut by 6 bases and J by 1 base, with 15 bases left in between. This CDR3 has 16 residues. CDR1 and CDR2 from the germline V gene are MDHEN and SYDVKM. In nucleotides, the CDR3 is TGTGCCAGCAGACCGTTACTAGTTGGGAACACCGGGGAGCTGTTTTTT. It is translated as CASRPLLVGNTGELFF.

Only a few counts were recorded for this clonotype. The J gene is TRBJ2-1, the V gene TRBV20-1, with 12 positions matching TRBD2. The germline CDR1 and CDR2 sequences are DFQATT and SNEGSKA (reference sequence). The CDR3 sequence is 14 residues long. The junction had 6 bases not matched to a gene; V was cut back by 4 bases and J by 8 bases. The CDR3 nucleotides read TGCAGTGCTATGACTAGCGGGAGAGTCTATGAGCAGTTCTTC. Translated, it gives CSAMTSGRVYEQFF.

The chain carries TRBV6-5 and TRBJ1-1; D unresolved. The CDR3 extends over 14 amino acids. Germline V gives CDR1 MNHEY, CDR2 SVGAGI. Trimming removed 2 bases from V and 0 bases from J, with 7 bases in between. The CDR3 loop reads CASSYEGLNTEAFF. CDR3 nucleotides: TGTGCCAGCAGTTACGAAGGGCTGAACACTGAAGCTTTCTTT.

This clonotype was found many times. The gene calls are TRBV7-9 and TRBJ2-5; 7 positions match TRBD1. The J call is in doubt because the DNA end fits TRBJ2-7 better. The CDR3 runs 13 residues. Per the germline V gene, CDR1 is SEHNR and CDR2 is FQNEAQ (reference sequence). DNA for the CDR3: TGTGCCAGCAGCCTTACAGGGGTCTACGAGCAGTACTTC. Amino acid sequence: CASSLTGVYEQYF.

V usage is TRBV20-1 and J usage is TRBJ2-3; the match to TRBD2 covers 14 bases. J gave up 4 bases and V 5 bases, and 11 bases lay outside the gene matches. The CDR3 has 17 amino acids. Germline assignment: CDR1 DFQATT and CDR2 SNEGSKA (reference sequence). The CDR3 DNA sequence: TGCAGTGCTGGAACCGGGACTAGCGGGAGTCGCGCAGATACGCAGTATTTT. It specifies CSAGTGTSGSRADTQYF.

This clonotype turned up a few times. The chain employs TRBV29-1 and TRBJ2-1; D is uncertain. Germline V gene data show CDR1 as SQVTM and CDR2 as ANQGSEA. There are 15 residues in the CDR3. The V and J ends lost 4 bases and 2 bases respectively, with 15 bases between them. The CDR3 nucleotides read TGCAGCGTTGGGGGTGACATAATCCCCTACAATGAGCAGTTCTTC. The encoded protein is CSVGGDIIPYNEQFF.

V is TRBV20-1 and J is TRBJ2-2; 9 nucleotides match TRBD2. This CDR3 has 15 amino acids. The V gene's germline CDR1 is DFQATT and CDR2 SNEGSKA (reference sequence). Unmatched junction bases numbered 11, after V lost 6 bases and J lost 6 bases. CDR3: CSASPAGGTPGELFF. CDR3 DNA: TGCAGTGCCTCGCCAGCGGGGGGCACCCCCGGGGAGCTGTTTTTT.

This clonotype was seen a handful of times. The chain carries TRBV20-1 and TRBJ1-5; no firm D call. The CDR3 has 13 residues. The germline CDR1 and CDR2 sequences are DFQATT and SNEGSKA (reference sequence). The ends were cut back, 6 bases at V and 7 bases at J, with 16 bases in the middle. The CDR3 region has the DNA TGCAGTGCCGTCAGCTCCCCCGGCCAGCCCCAGCATTTT. Its protein product is CSAVSSPGQPQHF.

The genes are TRBV15 and TRBJ2-5; D remains ambiguous. The J call may be mistaken, given a closer DNA end match to TRBJ2-1. Germline V lookup: CDR1 LNHNV, CDR2 YYDKDF (reference sequence). There are 14 residues in the CDR3. The CDR3 region has the DNA TGTGCCACCAGCAGAGATAAAAGTAGCAATGAGCAGTTCTTC. This translates into CATSRDKSSNEQFF.

This chain links TRBV5-6 with TRBJ2-1; D unclear. The V end was cut by 5 bases, the J end by 0 bases, with 12 bases between. This CDR3 is built from 15 residues. Germline CDR1 and CDR2: SGHDT and YYEEEE. The DNA of the CDR3 is TGTGCCAGCAGTGGCCCCTTGAGCTCCTACAATGAGCAGTTCTTC. It codes for CASSGPLSSYNEQFF.

This clonotype was observed a few times. The rearrangement joins TRBV3-1 to TRBJ2-2, with 9 bases aligning to TRBD2. With V trimmed by 8 bases and J by 3 bases, 7 bases remained unmatched. This CDR3 contains 15 residues. Germline lookup yields CDR1 LGHDT and CDR2 YNNKEL (reference sequence). CDR3 sequence: CASRLAEPYTGELFF. The CDR3, as DNA: TGTGCCAGCCGACTAGCGGAACCTTACACCGGGGAGCTGTTTTTT. The full variable domain, its missing parts supplied by reference TRBV3-1 and TRBJ2-2, is DTAVSQTPKYLVTQMGNDKSIKCEQNLGHDTMYWYKQDSKKFLKIMFSYNNKELIINETVPNRFSPKSPDKAHLNLHINSLELGDSAVYFCASRLAEPYTGELFFGEGSRLTVL.

The chain uses TRBV29-1 and TRBJ2-7; no reliable D call. V shed 0 bases and J shed 3 bases, with 6 bases lying between them. Germline V gene data show CDR1 as SQVTM and CDR2 as ANQGSEA. CDR3 length: 12 amino acids. CDR3 amino acids: CSVEDDLYEQYF. DNA of the CDR3: TGCAGCGTTGAAGATGACCTCTACGAGCAGTACTTC.

The chain is built from TRBV20-1 and TRBJ1-1, with 7 positions matching TRBD1. The CDR3 covers 15 residues. The ends lost 0 bases at V and 1 base at J; junction bases unmatched: 5. CDR1 DFQATT and CDR2 SNEGSKA come from the germline V gene (reference sequence). The CDR3 DNA is TGCAGTGCTAGAGATTACGGGACAGCGAACACTGAAGCTTTCTTT. This gives the protein CSARDYGTANTEAFF.

This chain uses TRBV12-3 or TRBV12-4 with TRBJ1-1; the D is unclear. V lost 7 bases, J lost 0 bases, and 12 bases lay in between. This CDR3 spans 14 amino acids. CDR3 sequence: CASTLLGMNTEAFF. CDR3 nucleotide sequence: TGTGCCAGCACCCTACTGGGTATGAACACTGAAGCTTTCTTT.

CDR3 in amino acids: CASSPTIPDTQYF. CDR3 DNA sequence: TGTGCCAGCAGCCCGACTATTCCAGATACGCAGTATTTT. The chain couples TRBV7-8 to TRBJ2-3, with TRBD2 as a possible D gene (5 bases). The V gene lost 5 bases and the J gene lost 4 bases, with 10 bases spanning the gap. CDR1 is SGHVS and CDR2 is FQNEAQ in the germline V gene. This CDR3 comprises 13 residues.

The table lists this clonotype with a few counts. J is TRBJ2-5 and V is TRBV5-1; D remains ambiguous. This CDR3 region has 16 residues. The V end was cut by 0 bases, the J end by 5 bases, with 17 bases between. CDR1 and CDR2 from the germline V gene are SGHRS and YFSETQ. DNA of the CDR3: TGCGCCAGCAGCTTGGGTCAGGTAGAACGGTGGGAGACCCAGTACTTC. This translates into CASSLGQVERWETQYF.

This clonotype was seen a handful of times. V gene TRBV6-1 combines with J gene TRBJ1-4; D gene ambiguous. Germline V CDR1 and CDR2: MNHNS, SASEGT. Trimming took off 0 bases at V and 13 bases at J, with 6 bases between the two ends. This CDR3 contains 11 residues. The CDR3, as DNA: TGTGCCAGCAGTGAAGCCCGCCTACTGTTTTTT. As protein: CASSEARLLFF.

The CDR3 DNA sequence: TGTGCCAGCAGCCACAGCCCGGGACAGGGGCCGCGGACTAATGAAAAACTGTTTTTT. Its protein is CASSHSPGQGPRTNEKLFF. The V call is TRBV3-1, the J call TRBJ1-4; 10 bases align to TRBD1. The trim removed 3 bases at V and 2 bases at J, leaving 12 bases unmatched. This CDR3 has 19 amino acids. Germline V gene sequence: CDR1 LGHDT, CDR2 YNNKEL (reference sequence).

V is TRBV29-1 and J is TRBJ2-7, with 8 bases fitting TRBD1. The V and J ends lost 8 bases and 3 bases, in that order; junction bases with no gene match: 9. The CDR3 runs to 13 residues. Germline assignment: CDR1 SQVTM and CDR2 ANQGSEA. DNA for the CDR3: TGCAGCACCTCGACCGACAGGGGCTACGAGCAGTACTTC. This gives the protein CSTSTDRGYEQYF.

Points on this clonotype: A read error may account for a junction end that differs from germline. The rearrangement links TRBV7-2 to TRBJ1-4, with unresolved D. The germline V gene has CDR1 SGHTA and CDR2 FQGNSA. This CDR3 has 13 residues. CDR3 nucleotide sequence: TGTGCCAGCAGCTTAGGAGGAGTGGAAAAACCGTTTTTT. Translation: CASSLGGVEKPFF.

This clonotype was counted a few times. The J gene is TRBJ2-1, the V gene TRBV4-1; TRBD2 aligns across 8 bases. Judging by the DNA end, TRBJ2-7 fits better; the J call may be wrong. This CDR3 comprises 14 residues. Germline V gene sequence: CDR1 MGHRA, CDR2 YSYEKL. CDR3 coding DNA: TGCGCCAGCAGCCGGACTAGCTCCTCCTACGAGCAGTACTTC. Protein product: CASSRTSSSYEQYF.